This T cell receptor beta chain was observed in a study of blood T cell repertoires in COVID-19. Looking at the study overall: Both acute and convalescent COVID-19 samples were obtained from the United States, Italy and Spain.

Generated by immunoSEQ multiplex PCR, the TCRdb table keeps only in-frame clones and is missing some. Seen here are 200,000 to 300,000 clones, roughly 89% observed once, and the top ten hold 2.5% to 3%. Across 20 to 25 US areas, participants ranged in age from roughly 18 to 95 years. Grouping used clinical history reported by participants in a survey and questionnaire. Germline V gives CDR1 SGHNT, CDR2 YYREEE (reference sequence). With V trimmed by 6 bases and J by 2 bases, 2 bases remained unmatched. The CDR3 length is 14 residues. This sequence joins TRBV5-4 and TRBJ2-5; TRBD2 matches 12 bases. The source material was PBMCs or T cells enriched from blood (not recorded which). This sequence was found in a woman between 25 and 40 years old with acute COVID-19. CDR3 in amino acids: CASTSGGVQETQYF. CDR3 coding DNA: TGTGCCAGCACTAGCGGGGGGGTACAAGAGACCCAGTACTTC.